Below, one T cell receptor (beta chain) is given with its context. What it binds is unknown. The data were taken from a study of PD-1 blockade in classical Hodgkin lymphoma. Study outcomes and limitations: Baseline TCR diversity was reportedly lower in newly diagnosed patients than healthy donors.

The assay was immunoSEQ multiplex PCR, and TCRdb's table has in-frame clones only and misses some. This table has tens of thousands of clones, approximately 78% appearing once. From germline, CDR1 is SGHNT and CDR2 YYREEE (reference sequence). Trimming cost V 1 base and J 5 bases, with 6 bases left between them. The CDR3 contains 13 residues. Relapses following autologous stem cell transplantation were seen in all patients, with brentuximab vedotin exposure varying. Here the sequenced sample was peripheral blood mononuclear cells (PBMCs), taken at baseline. This clonotype originated in a human donor with classical Hodgkin lymphoma. The chain is built from TRBV5-4 and TRBJ1-4, with D hard to call. The CDR3 nucleotides are TGTGCCAGCAGCTTGTACAAAAATGAAAAACTGTTTTTT. Amino acids: CASSLYKNEKLFF.